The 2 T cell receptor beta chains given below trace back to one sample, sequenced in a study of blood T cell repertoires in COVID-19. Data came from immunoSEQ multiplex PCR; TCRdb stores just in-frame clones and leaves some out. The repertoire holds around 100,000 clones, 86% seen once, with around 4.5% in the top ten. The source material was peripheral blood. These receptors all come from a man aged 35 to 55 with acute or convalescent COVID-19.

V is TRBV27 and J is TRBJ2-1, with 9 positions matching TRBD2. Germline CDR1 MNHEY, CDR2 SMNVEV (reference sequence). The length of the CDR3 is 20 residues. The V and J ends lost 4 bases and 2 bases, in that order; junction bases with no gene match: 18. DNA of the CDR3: TGTGCCAGCAGTTCCCTCCCGTTAGCGGGAGTCCAAATAGCCTACAATGAGCAGTTCTTC. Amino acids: CASSSLPLAGVQIAYNEQFF.

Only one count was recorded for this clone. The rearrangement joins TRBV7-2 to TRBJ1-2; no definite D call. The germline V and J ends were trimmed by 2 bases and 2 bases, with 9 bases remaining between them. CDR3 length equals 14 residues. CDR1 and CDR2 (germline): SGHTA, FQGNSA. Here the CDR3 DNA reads TGTGCCAGCAGCTTAAGGGAGAAAAACTATGGCTACACCTTC. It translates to CASSLREKNYGYTF.